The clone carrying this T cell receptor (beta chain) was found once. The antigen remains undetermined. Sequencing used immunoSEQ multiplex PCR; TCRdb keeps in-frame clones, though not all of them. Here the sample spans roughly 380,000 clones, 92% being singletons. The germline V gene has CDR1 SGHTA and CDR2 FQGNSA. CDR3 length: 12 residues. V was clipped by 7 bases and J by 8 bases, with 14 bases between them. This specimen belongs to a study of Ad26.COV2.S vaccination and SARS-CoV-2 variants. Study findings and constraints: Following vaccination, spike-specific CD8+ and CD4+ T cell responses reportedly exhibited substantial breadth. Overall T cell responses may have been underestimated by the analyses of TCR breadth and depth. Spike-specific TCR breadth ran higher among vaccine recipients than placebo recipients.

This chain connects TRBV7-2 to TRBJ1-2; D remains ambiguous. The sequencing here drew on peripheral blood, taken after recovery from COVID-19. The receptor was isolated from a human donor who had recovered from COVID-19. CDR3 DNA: TGTGCCAGCACCATACAAAACCAGGGCTACACCTTC. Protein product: CASTIQNQGYTF.